These 20 T cell receptor beta chains share one sample of origin, sequenced in a study of blood T cell repertoires in COVID-19. Sequencing was performed with immunoSEQ multiplex PCR; in TCRdb, only in-frame clones are kept and a portion is missing. The sample lists some 120,000 clones, over 65% seen once, with roughly 3.9% in the top ten. The specimen was peripheral blood. The origin of the receptors is a man aged 55 to 70 with acute or convalescent COVID-19.

This sequence joins TRBV7-6 and TRBJ2-1, with 9 bases aligning to TRBD2. There are 15 residues in the CDR3. Germline assignment: CDR1 SGHVS and CDR2 FNYEAQ. V dropped 5 bases and J dropped 8; count of bases not matched to a gene: 10. CDR3 bases: TGTGCCAGCAGCCCCCGGGGAGCGGGAGGCTATGAGCAGTTCTTC. Its translation: CASSPRGAGGYEQFF.

The gene calls are TRBV6-5 and TRBJ2-7; D is ambiguous. Looked up from germline, CDR1 is MNHEY and CDR2 is SVGAGI. With 9 bases removed from V and 0 bases from J, the gap between germline ends came to 9 bases. The CDR3 runs 12 residues. The CDR3 DNA follows: TGTGCCAGTTTATCGTTCTCCTACGAGCAGTACTTC. It is translated as CASLSFSYEQYF.

The gene calls are TRBV5-1 and TRBJ2-1; 8 bases are a match to TRBD2. J lost 0 bases, V lost 4 bases, and 3 bases had no gene match. The CDR3 has 15 residues. Germline lookup yields CDR1 SGHRS and CDR2 YFSETQ. CDR3: CASSRTSFSYNEQFF. CDR3 nucleotide sequence: TGCGCCAGCAGCCGGACTAGCTTCTCCTACAATGAGCAGTTCTTC. The full variable domain, its missing parts supplied by reference TRBV5-1 and TRBJ2-1, is KAGVTQTPRYLIKTRGQQVTLSCSPISGHRSVSWYQQTPGQGLQFLFEYFSETQRNKGNFPGRFSGRQFSNSRSEMNVSTLELGDSALYLCASSRTSFSYNEQFFGPGTRLTVL.

The chain recombines TRBV12-3 or TRBV12-4 with TRBJ2-5, with D perhaps matching TRBD2 (6 bases). The CDR3 length is 12 residues. The germline V and J ends were trimmed by 4 bases and 5 bases, with 8 bases remaining between them. CDR3 sequence (DNA): TGTGCCAGCAGTTGGGACTTTGAGACCCAGTACTTC. As protein: CASSWDFETQYF.

This clone was seen once. This chain uses TRBV3-1 (or the pseudogene TRBV3-2) with TRBJ2-5, with a possible D match to TRBD1 (5 bases). CDR1 is LGHDT and CDR2 is YNNKEL in the germline V gene (reference sequence). This CDR3 region has 17 residues. Trimming shortened V by 0 bases and J by 2 bases, and 16 bases separated the two germline ends. The CDR3: CASSQDLKGQLQETQYF. For the CDR3, the DNA is TGTGCCAGCAGCCAAGATCTAAAGGGGCAGCTTCAAGAGACCCAGTACTTC.

This chain's CDR3 is CASSPPGRGNYEQYF. The CDR3 coding sequence is TGTGCCAGCTCACCACCGGGTAGGGGGAATTACGAGCAGTACTTC. The chain links TRBV18 to TRBJ2-7, with a weak D call TRBD1 (6 bases). CDR3 length: 15 amino acids. V lost 0 bases and J 4 bases, leaving 13 bases between the germline ends. Germline V CDR1 and CDR2: KGHSH, LQKENI.

This chain connects TRBV12-3 or TRBV12-4 to TRBJ2-3, with 7 nucleotides matching TRBD1. J lost 6 bases, V lost 4 bases, and 4 bases had no gene match. CDR3 size: 13 residues. The DNA for the CDR3 is TGTGCCAGCAGTTCTAAACAGGGGGATACGCAGTATTTT. Protein: CASSSKQGDTQYF.

J is TRBJ2-7 and V is TRBV7-2; maybe TRBD2 (7 bases). This CDR3 is built from 16 residues. The germline V and J ends were trimmed by 3 bases and 3 bases, with 18 bases remaining between them. From germline, CDR1 is SGHTA and CDR2 FQGNSA. CDR3 nucleotides: TGTGCCAGCAGCTTGGGAGGGGGATACAGGAACTACGAGCAGTACTTC. This gives the protein CASSLGGGYRNYEQYF.

The gene calls are TRBV5-1 and TRBJ1-1, with D possibly being TRBD1 (6 bases). Trimming cost V 0 bases and J 9 bases, with 15 bases left between them. The V gene's germline CDR1 is SGHRS and CDR2 YFSETQ. This CDR3 is 14 amino acids long. CDR3 region: CASSLGQPQGKAFF. The CDR3 region has the DNA TGCGCCAGCAGCTTGGGACAGCCCCAGGGGAAAGCTTTCTTT. Full variable domain (remainder filled in from reference TRBV5-1 and TRBJ1-1): KAGVTQTPRYLIKTRGQQVTLSCSPISGHRSVSWYQQTPGQGLQFLFEYFSETQRNKGNFPGRFSGRQFSNSRSEMNVSTLELGDSALYLCASSLGQPQGKAFFGQGTRLTVV.

This clone showed up just a few times. The chain is built from TRBV29-1 and TRBJ2-5; TRBD1 matches at 8 bases. The CDR3 contains 15 residues. Germline V CDR1 and CDR2: SQVTM, ANQGSEA. V trimming: 1 base; J trimming: 2 bases; junction bases outside the gene matches: 6. Here the CDR3 DNA reads TGCAGCGTTGAAGTAGAGGGACAGGTTCAAGAGACCCAGTACTTC. Its translation: CSVEVEGQVQETQYF.

The sample holds one count of this clone. V gene TRBV10-1 combines with J gene TRBJ1-6, with 10 bases that match TRBD1. Germline CDR1 WNHNN, CDR2 SYGVQD (reference sequence). Trimming removed 6 bases from V and 17 bases from J; junction bases left unmatched: 7. The CDR3 consists of 12 residues. The CDR3 region is CASRPGQGNFHF. CDR3 coding DNA: TGCGCCAGCAGGCCGGGACAGGGGAATTTCCACTTT.

DNA for the CDR3: TGTGCCAGCAGAGACCCCAGGTGGGATACGCAGTATTTT. It encodes CASRDPRWDTQYF. The chain links TRBV4-2 to TRBJ2-3; D not resolved. V was shortened by 6 bases and J by 6 bases, with 13 bases between the two germline ends. Germline CDR1 is LGHNA and CDR2 is YNFKEQ. The CDR3 totals 13 residues.

This clone was found once. The CDR3 loop reads CASSLRRGWYSRFF. In DNA form, the CDR3 reads TGTGCCAGCAGCCTCCGTAGAGGGTGGTATTCGCGGTTCTTC. The chain couples TRBV6-2 or TRBV6-3 to TRBJ2-1, with D possibly matching TRBD2 (5 bases). Between the trimmed V and J ends, which lost 6 bases and 15 bases, there was a span of 24 bases. The CDR3 has 14 amino acids. From germline, CDR1 is MNHEY and CDR2 SVGEGT.

There are a few counts of this clone. The genes are TRBV18 and TRBJ2-4; 10 bases map to TRBD2. The CDR3 is 18 amino acids. The germline V gene has CDR1 KGHSH and CDR2 LQKENI. V shed 3 bases and J 3 bases; nucleotides not matched to a gene: 11. The CDR3 DNA sequence: TGTGCCAGCTCACCTCTAGCGGGAGCACGTCCGGGCAAAAACATTCAGTACTTC. Amino acid sequence: CASSPLAGARPGKNIQYF.

This clone has only a few counts. This sequence joins TRBV9 and TRBJ2-3; 7 bases line up with TRBD2. The CDR3 runs to 15 residues. Trimming at V came to 1 base and at J to 4 bases, leaving 6 bases not matched to a gene. Germline loops: CDR1 SGDLS, CDR2 YYNGEE. In DNA form, the CDR3 reads TGTGCCAGCAGCGTAAGGGCGGGAGCCCCAGATACGCAGTATTTT. Translation gives CASSVRAGAPDTQYF.

V is TRBV7-2 and J is TRBJ1-3; TRBD1 is a possible D gene (6 bases). Germline assignment: CDR1 SGHTA and CDR2 FQGNSA. This CDR3 has 14 residues. V was trimmed by 5 bases and J by 0 bases, leaving 8 bases between them. CDR3 sequence (DNA): TGTGCCAGCAGCACAGGGTTCTCTGGAAACACCATATATTTT. This gives the protein CASSTGFSGNTIYF.

The rearrangement links TRBV29-1 to TRBJ2-3; tentatively, D is TRBD1 (6 bases). Germline values: CDR1 SQVTM, CDR2 ANQGSEA. Trimming shortened V by 2 bases and J by 4 bases, and 10 bases separated the two germline ends. CDR3 size: 13 residues. CDR3 bases: TGCAGCGTTGAACGACAGGACCCAGATACGCAGTATTTT. The encoded protein is CSVERQDPDTQYF.

This chain connects TRBV5-6 to TRBJ2-7, with D uncertain. Trimming removed 0 bases at V and 0 bases at J, with 13 bases between. The CDR3 has 16 residues. Looked up from germline, CDR1 is SGHDT and CDR2 is YYEEEE. CDR3 DNA: TGTGCCAGCAGCTTGGGTGGCAGGTTAAGCTCCTACGAGCAGTACTTC. Amino acid sequence: CASSLGGRLSSYEQYF.

The V gene is TRBV28, the J gene TRBJ2-3; D unresolved. The V gene lost 2 bases and the J gene lost 0 bases, with 6 bases spanning the gap. The germline V gene has CDR1 MDHEN and CDR2 SYDVKM. The CDR3 runs to 14 residues. The CDR3 reads CASSLRLSTDTQYF. The DNA of the CDR3 is TGTGCCAGCAGTTTACGACTGAGCACAGATACGCAGTATTTT.

The rearrangement uses TRBV6-6 and TRBJ2-1; 7 positions match TRBD2. Germline CDR1 and CDR2: MNHNY and SVGAGI (reference sequence). The trim removed 5 bases at V and 9 bases at J, leaving 22 bases unmatched. This CDR3 region has 18 residues. This CDR3 is CASSPYSPGRERMGEQFF. CDR3 nucleotide sequence: TGTGCCAGCAGTCCATACTCCCCGGGGCGGGAGAGGATGGGTGAGCAGTTCTTC.